Sequencing of this T cell receptor (beta chain) was carried out in a study of monozygotic twins with cystic fibrosis. Whole-study context: Library input was 2.5 to 3.5 micrograms of fragmented DNA, with 15 PCR cycles. Study conclusions and caveats: No link emerged between shared CDR3 counts and age, concordance or severity. The repertoire was suggested to be naive-dominated, clonality median roughly 0.0093.

This clone showed up just once. Antigen unknown. Sequencing was performed with immunoSEQ multiplex PCR; in TCRdb, only in-frame clones are kept and a portion is missing. Seen here are 12,000 to 15,000 clones, around 87% observed once, and the top ten hold around 0.7%. CDR3 length: 16 residues. The V gene's germline CDR1 is MNHEY and CDR2 SVGAGI. Trimming took 4 bases from V and 4 from J; bases not matched to a gene: 6. The source of this sequence is a boy aged 10-17 years with cystic fibrosis. The V call is TRBV6-5, the J call TRBJ2-2, with 10 bases that match TRBD1. Sequencing input: blood. CDR3 DNA: TGTGCCAGCAGTTCAGATGGGACAGGGGTCACCGGGGAGCTGTTTTTT. Its translation: CASSSDGTGVTGELFF.